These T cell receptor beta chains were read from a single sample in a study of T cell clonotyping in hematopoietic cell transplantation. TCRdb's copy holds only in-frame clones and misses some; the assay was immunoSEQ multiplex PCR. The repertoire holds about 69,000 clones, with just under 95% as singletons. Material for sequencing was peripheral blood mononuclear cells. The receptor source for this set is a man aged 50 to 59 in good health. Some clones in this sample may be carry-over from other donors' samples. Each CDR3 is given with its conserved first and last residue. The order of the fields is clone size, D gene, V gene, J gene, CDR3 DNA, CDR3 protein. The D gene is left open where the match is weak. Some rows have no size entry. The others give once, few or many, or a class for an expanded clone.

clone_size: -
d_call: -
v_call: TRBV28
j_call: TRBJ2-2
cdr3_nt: TGTGCCAGCAGGCGGGGACAGCGCAACACCGGGGAGCTGTTTTTT
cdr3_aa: CASRRGQRNTGELFF

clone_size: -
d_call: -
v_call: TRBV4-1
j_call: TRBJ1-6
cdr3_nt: TGCGCCAGCAGCCAAGGTTCCGCAAGGGGCTATAATTCACCCCTCCACTTT
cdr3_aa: CASSQGSARGYNSPLHF

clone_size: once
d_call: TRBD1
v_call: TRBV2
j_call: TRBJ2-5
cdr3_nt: TGTGCCACCGCGGACAGGGCCAGGGAGACCCAGTACTTC
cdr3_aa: CATADRARETQYF

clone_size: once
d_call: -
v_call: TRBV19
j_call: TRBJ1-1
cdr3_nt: TGTGCCAGTAGTGCAGGTCGCGGGACTGAAGCTTTCTTT
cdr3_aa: CASSAGRGTEAFF

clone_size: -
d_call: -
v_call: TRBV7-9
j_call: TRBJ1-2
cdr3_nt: TGTGCCAGCAGCTTACGTCAGACCTCTAACTATGGCTACACCTTC
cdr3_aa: CASSLRQTSNYGYTF

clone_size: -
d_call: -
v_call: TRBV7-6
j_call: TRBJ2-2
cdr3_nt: TGTGCCAGCAGGGATCTCGGGGAGCTGTTTTTT
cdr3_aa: CASRDLGELFF

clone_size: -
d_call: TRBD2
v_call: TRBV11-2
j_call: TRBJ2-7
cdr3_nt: TGTGCCAGCAGCTCGATTCGGACTAGCGACTCCTACGAGCAGTACTTC
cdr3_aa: CASSSIRTSDSYEQYF

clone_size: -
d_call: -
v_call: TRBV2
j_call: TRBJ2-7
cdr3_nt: TGTGCCAGCAGTGAAGAGCTCCCCTACGAGCAGTACTTC
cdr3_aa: CASSEELPYEQYF

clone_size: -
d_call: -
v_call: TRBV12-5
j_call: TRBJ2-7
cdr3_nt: TGTGCTAGTGGTTTAGGGACCCACGAGCAGTACTTC
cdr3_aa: CASGLGTHEQYF

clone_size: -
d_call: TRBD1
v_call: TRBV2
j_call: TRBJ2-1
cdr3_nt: TGTGCCAGCAGCTCAGGGGGTTATGAGCAGTTCTTC
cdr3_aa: CASSSGGYEQFF

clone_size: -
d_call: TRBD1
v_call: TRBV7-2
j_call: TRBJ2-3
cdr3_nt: TGTGCCAGCAGCTCGTCCCGGACAGGGAATACGCAGTATTTT
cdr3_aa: CASSSSRTGNTQYF

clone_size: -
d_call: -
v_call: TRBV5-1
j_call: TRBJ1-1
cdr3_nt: TGCGCCAGCAGCTTGGGGAGATGGAACACTGAAGCTTTCTTT
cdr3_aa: CASSLGRWNTEAFF

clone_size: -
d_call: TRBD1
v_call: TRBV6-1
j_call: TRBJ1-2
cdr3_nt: TGTGCCAGCAGCCTGACAGGGGGCGACTATGGCTACACCTTC
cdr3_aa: CASSLTGGDYGYTF

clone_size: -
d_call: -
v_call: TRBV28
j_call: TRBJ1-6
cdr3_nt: TGTGCCAGCCGGTATCGGCGGTTTAATAATTCACCCCTCCACTTT
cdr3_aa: CASRYRRFNNSPLHF

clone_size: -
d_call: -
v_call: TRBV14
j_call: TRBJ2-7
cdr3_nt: TGTGCCAGCAGCCAAGTATTGTATGGCAGAGACTACGAGCAGTACTTC
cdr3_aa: CASSQVLYGRDYEQYF

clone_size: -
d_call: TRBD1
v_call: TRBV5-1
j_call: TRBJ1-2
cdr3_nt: TGCGCCAGCAGCTCCCCGGACAGGACTAACTATGGCTACACCTTC
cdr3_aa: CASSSPDRTNYGYTF

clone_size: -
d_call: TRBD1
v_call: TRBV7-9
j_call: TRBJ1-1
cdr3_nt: TGTGCCAGCAGCGAACAGGGGTCTGAAGCTTTCTTT
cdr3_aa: CASSEQGSEAFF